One and the same sample provided the 16 T cell receptor beta chains below, sequenced in a study of T cells after posttransplantation cyclophosphamide. Cyclophosphamide on days +3 and +4 followed busulfan-fludarabine conditioning and a marrow graft. Assay used: immunoSEQ multiplex PCR; TCRdb lists only in-frame clones, some missing. Altogether roughly 7,700 clones were found in the sample, and no singletons occur. Sequencing was performed on PBMCs, taken approximately 3 months after allogeneic stem cell transplant with posttransplant cyclophosphamide. The receptors here all came from a female patient aged 60 or older who received an allogeneic stem cell transplant from an unrelated donor, was CMV-positive, and had acute GVHD only. Some T cells may originate from the graft donor.

At least ten counts were recorded for this clone. V is TRBV11-2 and J is TRBJ2-5; D remains ambiguous. The V gene's germline CDR1 is SGHAT and CDR2 FQNNGV. V gave up 1 base and J gave up 5 bases, with 14 bases separating them. This CDR3 comprises 15 residues. The CDR3 coding sequence is TGTGCCAGCAGCTTAGTTGGGCAGGCCGGTGAGACCCAGTACTTC. Protein: CASSLVGQAGETQYF.

This clone was detected many times. The chain links TRBV4-1 to TRBJ1-1, with D possibly TRBD1 on 5 matching bases. Trimming shortened V by 0 bases and J by 3 bases, and 20 bases separated the two germline ends. The CDR3 totals 18 residues. Germline values: CDR1 MGHRA, CDR2 YSYEKL. CDR3 bases: TGCGCCAGCAGCCAAGATCGGCCCGGACCCGGGGGGTACACTGAAGCTTTCTTT. It is translated as CASSQDRPGPGGYTEAFF.

The chain has TRBV5-1 and TRBJ2-5; 9 nucleotides agree with TRBD2. Germline V CDR1 and CDR2: SGHRS, YFSETQ. The trim removed 0 bases at V and 5 bases at J, leaving 8 bases unmatched. The CDR3 is 16 residues long. The CDR3 here is CASSLEAGGGRETQYF. CDR3 DNA: TGCGCCAGCAGCTTGGAAGCGGGGGGCGGGCGGGAGACCCAGTACTTC.

The DNA for the CDR3 is TGTGCCAGCAGCTTGAGGTACAGGACTAGCGGCACAGATACGCAGTATTTT. As protein: CASSLRYRTSGTDTQYF. The rearrangement joins TRBV5-6 to TRBJ2-3, with 9 nucleotides matching TRBD2. In germline, CDR1 is SGHDT, CDR2 YYEEEE. The CDR3 runs to 17 residues. V dropped 1 base and J dropped 1; count of bases not matched to a gene: 7.

This clone rates as medium-sized. The chain is built from TRBV2 and TRBJ2-1; unclear D gene. The CDR3 loop spans 16 amino acids. Per the germline V gene, CDR1 is SNHLY and CDR2 is FYNNEI. V lost 4 bases, J lost 0 bases, and 13 bases lay in between. In DNA, the CDR3 is TGTGCCAGCAGTGGCCTAACACAGAGCTCCTACAATGAGCAGTTCTTC. Encoded protein: CASSGLTQSSYNEQFF. Combining the CDR3 with reference TRBV2 and TRBJ2-1 gives the whole variable domain EPEVTQTPSHQVTQMGQEVILRCVPISNHLYFYWYRQILGQKVEFLVSFYNNEISEKSEIFDDQFSVERPDGSNFTLKIRSTKLEDSAMYFCASSGLTQSSYNEQFFGPGTRLTVL.

This clone was picked up many times. V gene TRBV28 combines with J gene TRBJ1-4; TRBD1 might be the D (5 bases). CDR1 is MDHEN, CDR2 SYDVKM, per germline. Trimming pared 4 bases from V and 14 bases from J, leaving 23 bases between. The CDR3 consists of 15 residues. For the CDR3, the DNA is TGTGCCAGCAGTTGGTCCCCTACCGGCCTCGGGGGGCTGTTTTTT. Translating it yields CASSWSPTGLGGLFF.

This clone occurred many times. This chain links TRBV29-1 with TRBJ2-1, with 8 nucleotides matching TRBD1. V lost 6 bases, J lost 3 bases, and 10 bases stayed unmatched. This CDR3 is built from 15 residues. Germline CDR1 SQVTM, CDR2 ANQGSEA. DNA of the CDR3: TGCAGCGTGAAACACCCAGGACAGGGCTACAATGAGCAGTTCTTC. Translation gives CSVKHPGQGYNEQFF.

Many counts were recorded for this clone. J is TRBJ1-2 and V is TRBV6-5; D is unclear. The CDR3 extends over 13 amino acids. Trimming left V 2 bases short and J 1 base short, with 5 bases between. Germline-derived CDR1 and CDR2 are MNHEY and SVGAGI. CDR3 protein: CASSYEVNYGYTF. The CDR3, as DNA: TGTGCCAGCAGTTACGAGGTTAACTATGGCTACACCTTC.

This clone was seen ten or more times. CDR3 nucleotide sequence: TGCGCCAGCAGCTATGGACAGGGGGCCCAAGCTTTCTTT. Translated, it gives CASSYGQGAQAFF. V gene TRBV5-1 combines with J gene TRBJ1-1, with TRBD1 identical over 11 bases. Losses at the gene ends were 3 bases for V and 9 bases for J; bases not matched to a gene: 4. The CDR3 runs 13 residues. CDR1 and CDR2 from the germline V gene are SGHRS and YFSETQ.

The chain has TRBV15 and TRBJ2-5; TRBD2 agrees at 11 bases. The germline V gene encodes CDR1 LNHNV and CDR2 YYDKDF (reference sequence). V lost 1 base to trimming and J lost 4 bases; unmatched junction nucleotides: 5. This CDR3 contains 16 residues. CDR3 residues: CATSRGTSGRGETQYF. Written as DNA, the CDR3 is TGTGCCACCAGCAGAGGTACTAGCGGGAGAGGAGAGACCCAGTACTTC.

This clone is categorized as medium-sized. The J gene is TRBJ1-4, the V gene TRBV18, with 9 bases identical to TRBD1. Losses at the gene ends were 1 base for V and 8 bases for J; bases not matched to a gene: 5. Germline CDR1 reads KGHSH; CDR2 reads LQKENI. CDR3 size: 15 residues. The CDR3 sequence is CASSPLQGAEEKLFF. The CDR3 coding sequence is TGTGCCAGCTCACCACTACAGGGGGCGGAGGAAAAACTGTTTTTT.

This clone was counted many times. The J gene is TRBJ2-7, the V gene TRBV14; 8 bases fit TRBD2. CDR1 and CDR2 from the germline V gene are SGHDN and FVKESK. This CDR3 has 15 residues. With V trimmed by 1 base and J by 2 bases, 4 bases remained unmatched. The CDR3 DNA follows: TGTGCCAGCAGCCAAGGGCTAGCGGGTCCCTACGAGCAGTACTTC. It yields the protein CASSQGLAGPYEQYF.

This clone has a handful of counts. The CDR3 bases are TGTGCCAGCAGCGTATTGGGACTAGCGGGGGTTGCGAACACCGGGGAGCTGTTTTTT. Its translation: CASSVLGLAGVANTGELFF. J is TRBJ2-2 and V is TRBV9; 14 bases are shared with TRBD2. The CDR3 is 19 residues long. The trim removed 1 base at V and 0 bases at J, leaving 5 bases unmatched. Germline CDR1 is SGDLS and CDR2 is YYNGEE.

This clone was detected ten times or more. V usage is TRBV28 and J usage is TRBJ2-7; 10 bases match TRBD2. CDR1 and CDR2 from the germline V gene are MDHEN and SYDVKM. This CDR3 is built from 13 residues. The V and J ends lost 7 bases and 6 bases, in that order; junction bases with no gene match: 6. CDR3 coding DNA: TGTGCCAGCAAAGCGGGAGGGCTTGGCGAGCAGTACTTC. Its protein is CASKAGGLGEQYF.

In this sample, this clone turned up many times. V usage is TRBV10-2 and J usage is TRBJ2-3; D remains unclear. Trimming cost V 3 bases and J 5 bases, with 6 bases left between them. The CDR3 runs to 12 residues. In germline, CDR1 is WSHSY, CDR2 SAAADI. The CDR3 spells CASSDLVDTQYF. CDR3 coding DNA: TGCGCCAGCAGTGATCTAGTAGATACGCAGTATTTT.

There are many counts of this clone. The chain combines TRBV7-3 with TRBJ2-2; the D gene is possibly TRBD2 (5 bases). The CDR3 is 16 amino acids. V lost 5 bases and J lost 6, with 19 bases in between. Germline V CDR1 and CDR2: SGHTA, FQGTGA. The CDR3 DNA is TGTGCCAGCAGCCTTCTAGCTCGTTTTAGGGCCGGGGAGCTGTTTTTT. It yields the protein CASSLLARFRAGELFF.